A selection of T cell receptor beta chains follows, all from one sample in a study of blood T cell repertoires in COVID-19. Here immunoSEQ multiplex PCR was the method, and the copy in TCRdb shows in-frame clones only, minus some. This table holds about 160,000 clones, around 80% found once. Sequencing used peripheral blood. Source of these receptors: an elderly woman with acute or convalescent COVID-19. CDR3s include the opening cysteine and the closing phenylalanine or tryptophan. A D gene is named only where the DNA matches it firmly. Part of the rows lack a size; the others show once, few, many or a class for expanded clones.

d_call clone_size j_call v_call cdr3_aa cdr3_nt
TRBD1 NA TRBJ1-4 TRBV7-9 CASSFPDRETSTNEKLFF TGTGCCAGCAGCTTTCCGGACAGGGAAACCTCAACTAATGAAAAACTGTTTTTT
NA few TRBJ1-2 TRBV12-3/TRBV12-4 CASSEAGNYGYTF TGTGCCAGCAGTGAAGCCGGGAACTATGGCTACACCTTC
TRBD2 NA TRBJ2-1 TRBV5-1 CASRPSLTSGNEQFF TGCGCCAGCAGACCCTCATTGACTAGCGGCAATGAGCAGTTCTTC
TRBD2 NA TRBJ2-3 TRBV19 CASTLAGVITDTQYF TGTGCCAGTACCTTGGCGGGGGTAATCACAGATACGCAGTATTTT
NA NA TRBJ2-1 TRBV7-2 CASSFRRRVAIYNEQFF TGTGCCAGCAGCTTCCGGAGGAGGGTAGCAATCTACAATGAGCAGTTCTTC
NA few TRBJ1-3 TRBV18 CASSPQEMRFSGNTIYF TGTGCCAGCTCACCACAGGAAATGAGGTTCTCTGGAAACACCATATATTTT
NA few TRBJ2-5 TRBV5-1 CASSFNTQETQYF TGCGCCAGCAGCTTCAATACACAAGAGACCCAGTACTTC
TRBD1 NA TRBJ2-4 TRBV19 CASSIGQGVDSIQYF TGTGCCAGTAGTATAGGACAGGGGGTTGATTCGATTCAGTACTTC
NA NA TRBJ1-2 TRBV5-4 CASSRGGGLDYGYTF TGTGCCAGCAGCCGCGGCGGGGGGCTGGACTATGGCTACACCTTC
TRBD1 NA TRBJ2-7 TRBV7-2 CASSRQGAGNEQYF TGTGCCAGCAGTCGACAGGGGGCCGGGAACGAGCAGTACTTC
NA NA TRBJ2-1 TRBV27 CASSRGTSSYNEQFF TGTGCCAGTTCCCGCGGGACGAGCTCCTACAATGAGCAGTTCTTC
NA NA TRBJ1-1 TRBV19 CASSPLSVGFGAFF TGTGCCAGTAGCCCCCTTTCCGTTGGTTTCGGAGCTTTCTTT
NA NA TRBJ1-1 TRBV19 CASSGTSNTEAFF TGTGCCTCCTCTGGGACTTCGAACACTGAAGCTTTCTTT
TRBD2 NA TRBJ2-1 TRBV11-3 CASSPRGSGGYNEQFF TGTGCCAGCAGCCCCCGGGGAAGCGGGGGGTACAATGAGCAGTTCTTC
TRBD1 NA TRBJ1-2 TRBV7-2 CASSLRGTGFHGYTF TGTGCCAGCAGCTTAAGGGGGACAGGTTTTCATGGCTACACCTTC
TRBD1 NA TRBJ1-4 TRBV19 CASSFLRQGTNEKLFF TGTGCCAGTAGCTTTTTGAGACAGGGAACTAATGAAAAACTGTTTTTT
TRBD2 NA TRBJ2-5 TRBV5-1 CASSWWTSGSAETQYF TGCGCCAGCAGCTGGTGGACTAGCGGGAGTGCGGAGACCCAGTACTTC
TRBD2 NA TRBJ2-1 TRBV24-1 CATSDFLASGSYNEQFF TGTGCCACCAGTGATTTTTTGGCTAGCGGGAGTTACAATGAGCAGTTCTTC
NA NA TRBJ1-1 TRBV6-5 CASSYSARSISTEAFF TGTGCCAGCAGTTACTCAGCCAGGTCAATCAGCACTGAAGCTTTCTTT
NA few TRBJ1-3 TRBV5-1 CASSLVGAANTIYF TGCGCCAGCAGCTTGGTAGGGGCGGCAAACACCATATATTTT
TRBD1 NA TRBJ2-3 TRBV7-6 CASSPPTGGITDTQYF TGTGCCAGCAGCCCGCCGACAGGGGGCATCACAGATACGCAGTATTTT
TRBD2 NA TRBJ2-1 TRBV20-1 CSASRTSGSYNEQFF TGCAGTGCTAGTCGGACTAGCGGGTCCTACAATGAGCAGTTCTTC
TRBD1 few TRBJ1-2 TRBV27 CASSFSRQGAGYTF TGTGCCAGCAGTTTCAGTCGGCAGGGGGCTGGCTACACCTTC
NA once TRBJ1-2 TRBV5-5 CASSLERGLMNTF TGTGCCAGCAGCTTGGAACGAGGCTTGATGAACACCTTC
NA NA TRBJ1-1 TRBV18 CTSSRGQQRFF TGTACCAGCTCCCGCGGACAGCAGAGGTTCTTT
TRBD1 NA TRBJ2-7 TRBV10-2 CASSESTGRSLYEQYF TGCGCCAGCAGTGAGTCGACAGGGCGCAGTTTATACGAGCAGTACTTC
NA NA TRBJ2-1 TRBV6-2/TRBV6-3 CASSLSRGNEQFF TGTGCCAGCAGTTTATCCAGGGGCAATGAGCAGTTCTTC
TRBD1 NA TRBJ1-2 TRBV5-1 CASSLGQGRDYGYTF TGCGCCAGCAGCTTGGGACAGGGTAGAGACTATGGCTACACCTTC
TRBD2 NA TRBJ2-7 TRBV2 CASSDRGGTYEQYF TGTGCCAGCAGTGATCGGGGGGGGACCTACGAGCAGTACTTC
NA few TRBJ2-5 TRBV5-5 CASSLDWAETYQETQYF TGTGCCAGCAGCTTGGATTGGGCAGAGACGTACCAAGAGACCCAGTACTTC
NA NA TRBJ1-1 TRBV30 CAWSRGIAEAFF TGTGCCTGGAGTCGAGGGATTGCTGAAGCTTTCTTT
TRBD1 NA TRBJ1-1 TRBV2 CASSETGGETEAFF TGTGCCAGCAGTGAAACAGGGGGCGAAACTGAAGCTTTCTTT
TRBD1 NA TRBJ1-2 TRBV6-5 CASSSRQGRNGYTF TGTGCCAGCAGTTCCAGACAGGGAAGGAATGGCTACACCTTC
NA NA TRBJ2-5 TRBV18 CASSPQTGRKTQYF TGTGCCAGCTCACCACAGACAGGAAGGAAGACCCAGTACTTC
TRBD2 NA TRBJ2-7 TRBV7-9 CASSLATSGKAEQYF TGTGCCAGCAGCTTAGCGACTAGCGGGAAGGCTGAGCAGTACTTC
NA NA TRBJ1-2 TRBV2 CASGTPTDGYTF TGTGCCAGTGGGACTCCTACGGATGGCTACACCTTC
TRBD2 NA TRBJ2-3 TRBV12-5 CAASGKNTDTQYF TGTGCCGCTAGCGGCAAGAACACAGATACGCAGTATTTT
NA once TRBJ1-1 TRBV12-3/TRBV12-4 CASSSFRDTEAFF TGTGCCAGCAGTTCATTCAGGGACACTGAAGCTTTCTTT
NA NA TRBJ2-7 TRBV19 CASSTSASGYYEQYF TGTGCCAGTAGTACGTCGGCCAGCGGGTACTACGAGCAGTACTTC
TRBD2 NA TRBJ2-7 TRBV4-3 CASSLAGGSIEQYF TGCGCCAGCAGCCTCGCGGGGGGATCAATTGAGCAGTACTTC
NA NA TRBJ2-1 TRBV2 CASSDSGDYNEQFF TGTGCCAGCAGTGACAGCGGAGACTACAATGAGCAGTTCTTC
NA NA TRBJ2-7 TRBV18 CASSPPQAPGREQYF TGTGCCAGCTCACCGCCTCAAGCTCCCGGTCGCGAGCAGTACTTC
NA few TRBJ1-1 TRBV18 CASSPLDSWTEAFF TGTGCCAGCTCACCCCTGGACAGCTGGACTGAAGCTTTCTTT
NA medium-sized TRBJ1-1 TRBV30 CAWTQGGATEAFF TGTGCCTGGACCCAAGGGGGGGCGACTGAAGCTTTCTTT
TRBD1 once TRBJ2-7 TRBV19 CASSLTGGEYEQYF TGTGCCAGTAGCCTCACAGGGGGCGAATACGAGCAGTACTTC
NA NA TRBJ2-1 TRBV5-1 CASSLDRVIDEQFF TGCGCCAGCAGCTTGGACAGGGTTATAGATGAGCAGTTCTTC
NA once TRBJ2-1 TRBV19 CASSIWGGLSYNEQFF TGTGCCAGTAGTATATGGGGCGGTTTGTCCTACAATGAGCAGTTCTTC
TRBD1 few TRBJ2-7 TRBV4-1 CASSQNRGRAYEQYF TGCGCCAGCAGCCAAAACAGGGGAAGGGCCTACGAGCAGTACTTC
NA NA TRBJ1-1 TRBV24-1 CATSDSGDGGTEAFF TGTGCCACCAGTGATTCAGGGGACGGGGGGACTGAAGCTTTCTTT
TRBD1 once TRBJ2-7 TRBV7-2 CASSFRDRGSEQYF TGTGCCAGCAGCTTCCGGGACAGGGGATCCGAGCAGTACTTC
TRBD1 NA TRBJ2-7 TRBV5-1 CASSPGATGTGVNEQYF TGCGCCAGCAGCCCCGGGGCGACCGGGACAGGGGTCAACGAGCAGTACTTC
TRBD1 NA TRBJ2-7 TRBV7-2 CASSLDRVGEQYF TGTGCCAGCAGCTTGGACAGGGTGGGGGAGCAGTACTTC
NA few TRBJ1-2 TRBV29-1 CSVLSGYGYTF TGCAGCGTTTTATCAGGCTATGGCTACACCTTC
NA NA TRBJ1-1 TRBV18 CASSPQGLMNTEAFF TGTGCCAGCTCACCACAGGGACTAATGAACACTGAAGCTTTCTTT
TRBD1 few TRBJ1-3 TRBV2 CAIGTGGNTIYF TGTGCCATCGGGACAGGGGGAAACACCATATATTTT
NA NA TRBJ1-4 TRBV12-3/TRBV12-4 CASAYGGIEKLFF TGTGCCAGCGCCTACGGGGGTATTGAAAAACTGTTTTTT
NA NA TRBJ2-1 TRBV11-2 CASSSLIYNEQFF TGTGCCAGCAGCTCCCTAATATACAATGAGCAGTTCTTC
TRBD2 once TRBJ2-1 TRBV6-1 CASSDPFSGRGYNEQFF TGTGCCAGCAGTGACCCGTTTAGCGGGAGAGGTTACAATGAGCAGTTCTTC
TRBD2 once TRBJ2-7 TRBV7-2 CASSLPGLAYEQYF TGTGCCAGCAGCTTACCGGGACTAGCCTACGAGCAGTACTTC